This T cell receptor (beta chain) derives from a study of stem cell transplantation in POMP-related autoinflammatory disease. The data were produced by immunoSEQ multiplex PCR, yet TCRdb's version contains in-frame clones alone and is incomplete. In the table there are several thousand clones, 80% to 90% of which are singletons. PRAID featured prominent immunodeficiency. The CDR3 is made up of 13 amino acids. Per the germline V gene, CDR1 is GTSNPN and CDR2 is SVGIG (reference sequence). V lost 5 bases, J lost 2 bases, and 6 bases stayed unmatched. The chain has TRBV30 and TRBJ2-7; 7 positions match TRBD1. The sequencing here drew on CD8+ T cells from PBMCs, taken after stem cell transplantation. The receptor's source is a human patient with POMP-related autoinflammation and immune dysregulation (PRAID). The graft donor may have given rise to some T cells. CDR3 protein: CAWSGDRAYEQYF. The CDR3 DNA follows: TGTGCCTGGTCCGGCGACAGGGCCTACGAGCAGTACTTC.